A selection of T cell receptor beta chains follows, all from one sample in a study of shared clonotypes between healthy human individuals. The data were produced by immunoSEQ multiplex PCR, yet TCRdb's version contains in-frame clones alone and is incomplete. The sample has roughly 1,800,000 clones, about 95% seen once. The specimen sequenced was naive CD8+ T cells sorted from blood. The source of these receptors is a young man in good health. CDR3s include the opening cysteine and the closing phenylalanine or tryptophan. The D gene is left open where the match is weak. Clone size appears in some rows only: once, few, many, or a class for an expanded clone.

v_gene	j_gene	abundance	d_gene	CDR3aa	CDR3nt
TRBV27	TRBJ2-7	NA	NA	CASSLSSSSYEQYF	TGTGCCAGCAGTTTATCTTCCTCCTCCTACGAGCAGTACTTC
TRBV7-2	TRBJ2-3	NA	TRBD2	CASSPLAGGRDTQYF	TGTGCCAGCAGCCCACTAGCGGGAGGGCGGGATACGCAGTATTTT
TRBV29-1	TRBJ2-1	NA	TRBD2	CSAVGRGSSYNEQFF	TGCAGCGCGGTGGGGCGGGGGAGCTCCTACAATGAGCAGTTCTTC
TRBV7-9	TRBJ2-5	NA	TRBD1	CASSPRSQGVSQETQYF	TGTGCCAGCAGCCCAAGAAGCCAGGGGGTAAGCCAAGAGACCCAGTACTTC
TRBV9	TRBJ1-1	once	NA	CASSAEDLNTEAFF	TGTGCCAGCAGCGCGGAGGACCTCAACACTGAAGCTTTCTTT
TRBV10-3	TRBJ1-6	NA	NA	CAISESWGGSYNSPLHF	TGTGCCATCAGTGAGTCGTGGGGTGGGTCCTATAATTCACCCCTCCACTTT
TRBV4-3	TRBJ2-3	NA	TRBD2	CASSPSPAGGTDTQYF	TGCGCCAGCAGCCCTTCCCCGGCGGGAGGCACAGATACGCAGTATTTT
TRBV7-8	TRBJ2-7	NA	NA	CASSQSPSYVAYEQYF	TGTGCCAGCAGCCAGTCCCCGAGTTACGTTGCCTACGAGCAGTACTTC
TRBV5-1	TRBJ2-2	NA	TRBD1	CASSLSGTGAMTNTGELFF	TGCGCCAGCAGCTTGTCCGGGACAGGGGCGATGACGAACACCGGGGAGCTGTTTTTT
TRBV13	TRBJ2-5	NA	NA	CASSLNQETQYF	TGTGCCAGCAGCTTAAATCAAGAGACCCAGTACTTC
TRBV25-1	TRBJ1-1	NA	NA	CASSYGHTEAFF	TGTGCCAGCAGTTACGGACACACTGAAGCTTTCTTT
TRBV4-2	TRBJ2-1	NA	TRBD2	CASSHLAGGPLDGYNEQFF	TGTGCCAGCAGCCATCTAGCGGGAGGCCCCCTCGACGGTTACAATGAGCAGTTCTTC
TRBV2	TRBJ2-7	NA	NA	CASSGNRDEQYF	TGTGCCAGCAGTGGAAATAGGGACGAGCAGTACTTC
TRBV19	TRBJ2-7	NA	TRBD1	CASSLRDRAFEQYF	TGTGCCAGTAGCCTCCGGGACAGGGCCTTCGAGCAGTACTTC
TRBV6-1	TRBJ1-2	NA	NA	CASKVTGIVLYGYTF	TGTGCCAGCAAGGTTACAGGGATCGTTCTCTATGGCTACACCTTC
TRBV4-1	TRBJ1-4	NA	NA	CASSQQTRGPDEKLFF	TGCGCCAGCAGCCAACAGACCCGGGGGCCGGATGAAAAACTGTTTTTT
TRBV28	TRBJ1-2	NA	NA	CASSLRGTDIYGYTF	TGTGCCAGCAGTTTACGGGGGACTGATATCTATGGCTACACCTTC
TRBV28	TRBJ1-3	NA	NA	CASSLRRGLGNTIYF	TGTGCCAGCAGTTTAAGGAGAGGGCTTGGAAACACCATATATTTT